One and the same sample provided the 28 T cell receptor beta chains below, sequenced in a study of T cell changes during pregnancy in multiple sclerosis. The protocol was immunoSEQ multiplex PCR, while the TCRdb copy is restricted to in-frame clones and leaves out a portion. The sample records about 36,000 clones, 91% being singletons. The sample here was CD4+ T cells from peripheral blood mononuclear cells, taken in the second trimester of pregnancy. The receptors here all came from a female donor in good health, enrolled as a control in a pregnancy study.

The J gene is TRBJ2-1, the V gene TRBV28, with TRBD2 matching over 11 bases. The CDR3 is 12 residues long. Germline assignment: CDR1 MDHEN and CDR2 SYDVKM. V was pared by 4 bases and J by 12 bases, with 2 bases of the junction left unmatched. CDR3 bases: TGTGCCAGCAGTTACCTAGCGGGAGGGCAGTTCTTC. Protein: CASSYLAGGQFF.

This chain links TRBV18 with TRBJ2-5; maybe TRBD1 (6 bases). This CDR3 is built from 14 residues. Germline assignment: CDR1 KGHSH and CDR2 LQKENI. V lost 2 bases to trimming and J lost 5 bases, with 12 bases between them. CDR3: CASSPNRAWETQYF. CDR3 DNA sequence: TGTGCCAGCTCACCAAACAGGGCGTGGGAGACCCAGTACTTC. Looking up the rest from reference TRBV18 and TRBJ2-5 gives the full variable domain: NAGVMQNPRHLVRRRGQEARLRCSPMKGHSHVYWYRQLPEEGLKFMVYLQKENIIDESGMPKERFSAEFPKEGPSILRIQQVVRGDSAAYFCASSPNRAWETQYFGPGTRLLVL.

This chain connects TRBV19 to TRBJ1-2, with 9 bases aligning to TRBD1. V dropped 10 bases and J dropped 10; count of bases not matched to a gene: 13. There are 13 residues in the CDR3. The V gene's germline CDR1 is LNHDA and CDR2 SQIVND (reference sequence). The CDR3 sequence: CATTGTGPADYTF. The CDR3 bases are TGTGCCACTACCGGGACAGGGCCGGCCGACTACACCTTC.

V gene TRBV28 combines with J gene TRBJ2-7; TRBD2 might be the D (6 bases). The germline V gene encodes CDR1 MDHEN and CDR2 SYDVKM. Trimming left V 11 bases short and J 1 base short, with 21 bases between. The CDR3 extends over 15 amino acids. CDR3 region: CASHVGGVGSYEQYF. For the CDR3, the DNA is TGTGCCTCCCACGTTGGAGGGGTCGGGTCCTACGAGCAGTACTTC.

The chain is built from TRBV11-2 and TRBJ1-1; D unclear. This CDR3 region has 17 residues. Trimming took off 2 bases at V and 1 base at J, with 17 bases between the two ends. Germline CDR1 reads SGHAT; CDR2 reads FQNNGV. CDR3 amino acids: CASSLRLIQWPNTEAFF. DNA of the CDR3: TGTGCCAGCAGCTTAAGGCTAATACAGTGGCCGAACACTGAAGCTTTCTTT.

This clone was seen once. V gene TRBV25-1 combines with J gene TRBJ2-2; the D is unclear. This CDR3 contains 16 residues. The V gene lost 8 bases and the J gene lost 0 bases, with 16 bases spanning the gap. Germline CDR1 reads MGHDK; CDR2 reads SYGVNS. This CDR3 reads CASPARGWANTGELFF. The CDR3 coding sequence is TGTGCCAGCCCTGCGAGAGGTTGGGCGAACACCGGGGAGCTGTTTTTT.

This rearrangement joins TRBV30 to TRBJ1-2, with D uncertain. Trimming took off 2 bases at V and 1 base at J, with 8 bases between the two ends. CDR3 length equals 13 residues. CDR1 GTSNPN and CDR2 SVGIG come from the germline V gene (reference sequence). The CDR3 DNA reads TGTGCCTGGAGTCCAGAACGTAACTATGGCTACACCTTC. Residues: CAWSPERNYGYTF.

Of note for this clone: Germline is not matched at one junction end, which may reflect a read error. Other nucleotide sequences from this sample produce the same CDR3. The chain combines TRBV7-3 with TRBJ1-1, with 10 positions matching TRBD1. Germline V gives CDR1 SGHTA, CDR2 FQGTGA. The CDR3 contains 21 residues. The CDR3 bases are TGTGCCAGCAGCTTGTGGAGGGGCGGGACAGGGGTTATTTTGATGAACACTGAAGCCTTCTTT. Its translation: CASSLWRGGTGVILMNTEAFF.

The rearrangement uses TRBV20-1 and TRBJ2-3, with D uncertain. CDR3 size: 11 residues. The germline V gene has CDR1 DFQATT and CDR2 SNEGSKA (reference sequence). The ends were cut back, 4 bases at V and 0 bases at J, with 2 bases in the middle. DNA for the CDR3: TGCAGTGCTACTAGCACAGATACGCAGTATTTT. This gives the protein CSATSTDTQYF.

V is TRBV15 and J is TRBJ2-7; TRBD2 matches at 8 bases. The CDR3 has 15 amino acids. V trimming: 4 bases; J trimming: 0 bases; junction bases outside the gene matches: 5. The V gene's germline CDR1 is LNHNV and CDR2 YYDKDF (reference sequence). The DNA for the CDR3 is TGTGCCACCAGCACGGGACTAGGTAACTCCTACGAGCAGTACTTC. It translates to CATSTGLGNSYEQYF.

V usage is TRBV2 and J usage is TRBJ1-2; the D gene is possibly TRBD1 (6 bases). V shed 6 bases and J shed 7 bases, with 12 bases lying between them. The CDR3 totals 12 residues. Germline V CDR1 and CDR2: SNHLY, FYNNEI. The CDR3 DNA reads as TGTGCCAGCAGGTATACAGGGATTGGCTACACCTTC. It encodes CASRYTGIGYTF.

The chain combines TRBV18 with TRBJ1-4; no clear D. Germline V lookup: CDR1 KGHSH, CDR2 LQKENI. The V gene lost 3 bases and the J gene lost 0 bases, with 11 bases spanning the gap. This CDR3 region has 16 residues. The CDR3 here is CASSPNNPATNEKLFF. CDR3 DNA: TGTGCCAGCTCACCTAATAACCCGGCAACTAATGAAAAACTGTTTTTT.

The sample holds one count of this clone. The rearrangement joins TRBV18 to TRBJ1-5; TRBD1 is a possible D gene (6 bases). The CDR3 runs to 13 residues. Germline V gene data show CDR1 as KGHSH and CDR2 as LQKENI. Trimming cost V 2 bases and J 6 bases, with 8 bases left between them. The CDR3 DNA is TGTGCCAGCTCACCAGGGGACACTCAGCCCCAGCATTTT. This sequence encodes CASSPGDTQPQHF.

This clone has only one observation. The V and J genes are TRBV5-6 and TRBJ2-7; TRBD2 agrees at 7 bases. Germline V gene data show CDR1 as SGHDT and CDR2 as YYEEEE. J gave up 2 bases and V 4 bases, and 6 bases lay outside the gene matches. The CDR3 covers 14 residues. CDR3 coding DNA: TGTGCCAGCAGCCCCGGGACTACCACCTACGAGCAGTACTTC. Translated: CASSPGTTTYEQYF.

The rearrangement links TRBV5-1 to TRBJ1-2, with 7 bases fitting TRBD1. The CDR3 extends over 14 amino acids. The germline gives CDR1 SGHRS, CDR2 YFSETQ. Trimming at V came to 3 bases and at J to 4 bases, leaving 6 bases not matched to a gene. CDR3 DNA: TGCGCCAGCAGCTCCTCGGGACAGAGCTATGGCTACACCTTC. Protein sequence: CASSSSGQSYGYTF.

The chain combines TRBV6-4 with TRBJ2-3; no clear D. This CDR3 has 14 residues. The germline gives CDR1 MRHNA, CDR2 SNTAGT. V was clipped by 2 bases and J by 2 bases, with 8 bases between them. CDR3 residues: CASSDGAHTDTQYF. CDR3 in DNA: TGTGCCAGCAGTGACGGAGCGCACACAGATACGCAGTATTTT.

The chain employs TRBV5-1 and TRBJ1-5; unclear D gene. Trimming removed 5 bases from V and 2 bases from J, with 14 bases in between. Germline V lookup: CDR1 SGHRS, CDR2 YFSETQ. CDR3 size: 15 residues. The DNA for the CDR3 is TGCGCCAGCAGGCCCGGACCGGGAGGCAATCAGCCCCAGCATTTT. Translating it yields CASRPGPGGNQPQHF. Looking up the rest from reference TRBV5-1 and TRBJ1-5 gives the full variable domain: KAGVTQTPRYLIKTRGQQVTLSCSPISGHRSVSWYQQTPGQGLQFLFEYFSETQRNKGNFPGRFSGRQFSNSRSEMNVSTLELGDSALYLCASRPGPGGNQPQHFGDGTRLSIL.

The chain recombines TRBV11-3 with TRBJ2-3; TRBD2 might be the D (6 bases). Germline V gene data show CDR1 as SGHNT and CDR2 as YENEEA. CDR3 length equals 15 residues. V was shortened by 2 bases and J by 3 bases, with 12 bases between the two germline ends. The CDR3 spells CASSLSSGPTDTQYF. CDR3 DNA: TGTGCCAGCAGCTTATCCAGCGGGCCGACAGATACGCAGTATTTT.

The chain carries TRBV4-1 and TRBJ2-1; 8 positions match TRBD2. V lost 0 bases to trimming and J lost 7 bases; unmatched junction nucleotides: 17. Germline V gene sequence: CDR1 MGHRA, CDR2 YSYEKL. The CDR3 is 19 amino acids. CDR3 in amino acids: CASSQDSFSSGGRLNEQFF. CDR3 sequence (DNA): TGCGCCAGCAGCCAAGACTCATTTTCAAGCGGGGGCCGCTTGAATGAGCAGTTCTTC.

The chain couples TRBV18 to TRBJ2-1, with 13 positions matching TRBD2. The CDR3 is 17 residues long. Trimming at V came to 4 bases and at J to 7 bases, leaving 10 bases not matched to a gene. Germline V gives CDR1 KGHSH, CDR2 LQKENI. The CDR3 region is CASSLFSGLAGTNEQFF. CDR3 sequence (DNA): TGTGCCAGCTCACTCTTTTCGGGACTAGCGGGAACGAATGAGCAGTTCTTC.

By sample fraction, this clone is medium-sized. J is TRBJ1-2 and V is TRBV29-1, with no clear D. Deletions cut 3 bases from V and 2 bases from J, with 7 bases between. Germline CDR1 SQVTM, CDR2 ANQGSEA. The CDR3 extends over 12 amino acids. The CDR3 nucleotides read TGCAGCGTTGAGAGGTCCAACTATGGCTACACCTTC. Its protein is CSVERSNYGYTF.

J is TRBJ1-5 and V is TRBV6-1; tentatively, D is TRBD1 (6 bases). The ends were cut back, 7 bases at V and 5 bases at J, with 15 bases in the middle. Germline lookup yields CDR1 MNHNS and CDR2 SASEGT. The CDR3 is 14 amino acids. The CDR3 DNA sequence: TGTGCCAGCACTTTACAGGACAGTTATCAGCCCCAGCATTTT. This translates into CASTLQDSYQPQHF.

V and J are TRBV2 and TRBJ1-5, with 8 bases identical to TRBD1. Germline assignment: CDR1 SNHLY and CDR2 FYNNEI. Unmatched junction bases numbered 6, after V lost 7 bases and J lost 4 bases. The length of the CDR3 is 14 residues. In DNA, the CDR3 is TGTGCCAGCACCGGACAGGGTGGAAATCAGCCCCAGCATTTT. Translation gives CASTGQGGNQPQHF.

The genes are TRBV29-1 and TRBJ2-1; 13 bases are shared with TRBD2. This CDR3 has 16 amino acids. V lost 2 bases, J lost 4 bases, and 5 bases stayed unmatched. Germline lookup yields CDR1 SQVTM and CDR2 ANQGSEA. The CDR3 DNA is TGCAGCGTTGAATACGCGACTAGCGGGAGGTACAATGAGCAGTTCTTC. It translates to CSVEYATSGRYNEQFF.

This chain connects TRBV7-8 to TRBJ2-7; D possibly corresponds to TRBD1 (5 bases). The CDR3 loop spans 14 amino acids. In germline, CDR1 is SGHVS, CDR2 FQNEAQ. The V end was cut by 0 bases, the J end by 3 bases, with 9 bases between. The CDR3: CASSLASRDYEQYF. The CDR3 nucleotides read TGTGCCAGCAGCTTAGCCTCCAGGGACTACGAGCAGTACTTC.

The chain is built from TRBV7-6 and TRBJ2-5; 12 nucleotides align to TRBD2. V was clipped by 5 bases and J by 2 bases; unmatched bases: 9. Germline-derived CDR1 and CDR2 are SGHVS and FNYEAQ. CDR3 length: 17 amino acids. The CDR3 region is CASSVAGTSGFQETQYF. The CDR3 DNA follows: TGTGCCAGCAGCGTCGCCGGGACTAGCGGGTTTCAAGAGACCCAGTACTTC.

V usage is TRBV5-1 and J usage is TRBJ2-2; D gene uncertain. From germline, CDR1 is SGHRS and CDR2 YFSETQ. The CDR3 consists of 13 residues. Trimming stripped 5 bases from V and 2 bases from J, with 7 bases between. Here the CDR3 reads CASSSSNTGELFF. CDR3 coding DNA: TGCGCCAGCAGTTCCTCCAACACCGGGGAGCTGTTTTTT. The entire variable domain, with the rest obtained from reference TRBV5-1 and TRBJ2-2, is as follows: KAGVTQTPRYLIKTRGQQVTLSCSPISGHRSVSWYQQTPGQGLQFLFEYFSETQRNKGNFPGRFSGRQFSNSRSEMNVSTLELGDSALYLCASSSSNTGELFFGEGSRLTVL.

The chain is built from TRBV5-4 and TRBJ2-5; 10 nucleotides line up with TRBD1. Germline CDR1 and CDR2: SGHNT and YYREEE (reference sequence). J gave up 5 bases and V 3 bases, and 7 bases lay outside the gene matches. The CDR3 totals 15 residues. The CDR3 DNA is TGTGCCAGCAGCTCGGAAGGGACAGGGGTTGAGACCCAGTACTTC. It yields the protein CASSSEGTGVETQYF.